The rows below give T cell receptor beta chains drawn from one sample of a study of cytomegalovirus exposure and HLA in healthy donors. Some clones are missing from TCRdb's copy, which holds only in-frame ones; the method was immunoSEQ multiplex PCR. The repertoire includes about 130,000 clones, roughly 84% of them detected once, and 2.5% to 3% sits in the top ten. Sequenced sample: PBMCs. The origin of the receptors is a woman between 18 and 29 years old in good health and CMV-seropositive. CDR3s include the opening cysteine and the closing phenylalanine or tryptophan. A D gene is named only where the DNA matches it firmly. Clone size is shown for a subset of rows, as once, few, many or a class of expanded clone.

j_call	clone_size	d_call	v_call	cdr3_aa	cdr3_nt
TRBJ1-1	NA	NA	TRBV5-4	CASSLELRGRNTEAFF	TGTGCCAGCAGCTTGGAGTTGCGGGGTCGCAACACTGAAGCTTTCTTT
TRBJ2-1	few	TRBD2	TRBV30	CAWSVLAGVQFF	TGTGCCTGGAGTGTACTAGCGGGGGTACAGTTCTTC
TRBJ1-2	NA	NA	TRBV5-1	CASTPYTGNMGGYTF	TGCGCCAGCACACCCTACACAGGGAATATGGGTGGCTACACCTTC
TRBJ1-1	NA	NA	TRBV19	CASSKTGMNTEAFF	TGTGCCAGTAGTAAGACAGGTATGAACACTGAAGCTTTCTTT
TRBJ2-3	NA	NA	TRBV19	CASSMLGQLSSTDTQYF	TGTGCCAGTAGTATGCTAGGACAGCTGTCTAGCACAGATACGCAGTATTTT
TRBJ1-1	NA	TRBD1	TRBV12-5	CASGLTGQEKAFF	TGTGCTAGTGGTTTGACCGGACAGGAAAAAGCTTTCTTT
TRBJ2-2	NA	TRBD1	TRBV2	CASRGQGANLGELFF	TGTGCCAGCAGGGGACAGGGTGCGAATCTCGGGGAGCTGTTTTTT
TRBJ2-3	once	TRBD2	TRBV7-9	CSSSLGTSGGAADTQYF	TGTTCCAGCAGCTTAGGGACTAGCGGGGGGGCAGCAGATACGCAGTATTTT
TRBJ2-5	NA	NA	TRBV9	CASSREGGLSETQYF	TGTGCCAGCAGCCGAGAGGGGGGGCTGTCAGAGACCCAGTACTTC
TRBJ2-2	NA	TRBD2	TRBV6-4	CASSGASGEYTGELFF	TGTGCCAGCAGTGGTGCTAGCGGGGAGTACACCGGGGAGCTGTTTTTT
TRBJ2-5	NA	TRBD2	TRBV5-1	CASRAGERGSETQYF	TGCGCCAGCAGGGCCGGGGAGCGGGGTTCGGAGACCCAGTACTTC
TRBJ1-1	NA	NA	TRBV27	CASSSGLAGTEAFF	TGTGCCAGCAGTTCGGGACTGGCGGGGACTGAAGCTTTCTTT
TRBJ1-5	once	NA	TRBV4-2	CASSQDQGNQPQHF	TGTGCCAGCAGCCAAGACCAGGGGAATCAGCCCCAGCATTTT
TRBJ2-1	once	TRBD1	TRBV19	CASIPSQGWNEQFF	TGTGCCAGTATTCCTTCACAGGGGTGGAATGAGCAGTTCTTC
TRBJ2-5	NA	NA	TRBV6-1	CASSGSGYQETQYF	TGTGCCAGCAGTGGGAGTGGGTACCAAGAGACCCAGTACTTC
TRBJ2-5	NA	NA	TRBV29-1	CSVEGVRDSSFQETQYF	TGCAGCGTTGAAGGGGTGCGGGACAGCTCTTTCCAAGAGACCCAGTACTTC
TRBJ2-2	NA	NA	TRBV7-9	CASSVDGNTGELFF	TGTGCCAGCAGCGTAGACGGGAACACCGGGGAGCTGTTTTTT
TRBJ2-7	NA	TRBD1	TRBV5-1	CASSDRDRGPYEQYF	TGCGCCAGCAGCGACCGGGACAGGGGTCCCTACGAGCAGTACTTC
TRBJ2-5	NA	TRBD1	TRBV6-1	CASSERQGNPETQYF	TGTGCCAGCAGTGAAAGACAGGGGAATCCAGAGACCCAGTACTTC
TRBJ2-5	NA	NA	TRBV2	CASSSVGQMGETQYF	TGTGCCAGCAGTTCCGTGGGCCAAATGGGAGAGACCCAGTACTTC
TRBJ2-5	NA	TRBD1	TRBV6-1	CASSEPDRVLETQYF	TGTGCCAGCAGTGAACCGGACAGGGTCTTGGAGACCCAGTACTTC
TRBJ1-6	NA	NA	TRBV11-3	CASSPRGEGTPPLHF	TGTGCCAGCAGCCCTCGGGGAGAGGGGACTCCACCCCTCCACTTT
TRBJ2-7	NA	NA	TRBV2	CASSEASGEQYF	TGTGCCAGCAGTGAAGCTTCGGGGGAGCAGTACTTC
TRBJ1-4	NA	NA	TRBV4-2	CASSPETATNEKLFF	TGTGCCAGCAGCCCCGAAACTGCAACTAATGAAAAACTGTTTTTT
TRBJ2-7	NA	TRBD1	TRBV18	CASSAGDSGSYEQYF	TGTGCCAGCTCAGCAGGGGACAGTGGGTCCTACGAGCAGTACTTC
TRBJ2-7	NA	NA	TRBV25-1	CASSSLYEQYF	TGTGCCAGCAGTTCCCTATACGAGCAGTACTTC
TRBJ1-1	few	NA	TRBV5-4	CASTIGGGTEAFF	TGTGCCAGCACCATTGGGGGAGGAACTGAAGCTTTCTTT
TRBJ1-4	NA	NA	TRBV10-3	CAISERGGEKLFF	TGTGCCATCAGTGAGCGAGGAGGGGAAAAACTGTTTTTT
TRBJ2-3	NA	TRBD1	TRBV5-1	CASSSRGQPTDTQYF	TGCGCCAGCAGCTCACGGGGACAGCCCACAGATACGCAGTATTTT
TRBJ1-6	NA	NA	TRBV6-5	CASSYSETGDSPLHF	TGTGCCAGCAGTTACTCGGAGACAGGAGATTCACCCCTCCACTTT
TRBJ1-1	NA	NA	TRBV6-5	CASSYSGWRTEAFF	TGTGCCAGCAGTTACTCTGGATGGAGGACTGAAGCTTTCTTT
TRBJ2-7	NA	NA	TRBV19	CASSKGPAPGVEYEQYF	TGTGCCAGTAGTAAAGGGCCCGCTCCGGGGGTCGAGTACGAGCAGTACTTC
TRBJ2-7	NA	TRBD1	TRBV2	CASSTGGREQYF	TGTGCCAGCAGCACAGGGGGTCGCGAGCAGTACTTC
TRBJ2-7	NA	TRBD2	TRBV4-2	CASSELGGGALEQYF	TGTGCCAGCAGCGAGCTCGGGGGGGGAGCCTTGGAGCAGTACTTC
TRBJ2-2	NA	NA	TRBV6-5	CASSYPPGHPREELFF	TGTGCCAGCAGTTACCCACCGGGACACCCAAGAGAGGAGCTGTTTTTT
TRBJ1-1	NA	NA	TRBV5-1	CASSPREAGEAFF	TGCGCCAGCAGCCCACGGGAGGCCGGTGAAGCTTTCTTT
TRBJ2-3	NA	TRBD1	TRBV5-1	CASSLWGQVTDTQYF	TGCGCCAGCAGCTTGTGGGGACAGGTCACAGATACGCAGTATTTT
TRBJ2-7	NA	NA	TRBV5-4	CASSQGQPNEQYF	TGTGCCAGCAGCCAGGGACAACCGAACGAGCAGTACTTC
TRBJ2-1	NA	NA	TRBV19	CASSDRFYNEQFF	TGTGCCAGTAGCGACAGGTTCTACAATGAGCAGTTCTTC
TRBJ1-1	NA	TRBD1	TRBV5-1	CASRGRTGVTEAFF	TGCGCCAGCAGGGGCAGGACAGGGGTTACTGAAGCTTTCTTT